Presented here are 5 T cell receptor beta chains from one specimen sequenced in a study of T cells in Graves' hyperthyroidism and ophthalmopathy. Researchers took RNA transcripts and amplified the TCR beta CDR3 regions from them. HTBI primers drove first-round RT-PCR of the TCR CDR3. TCRdb reprocessed the multiplex PCR reads via MiXCR and lists one record per CDR3 protein. Altogether under 350,000 distinct CDR3 sequences are present, about 15% being singletons, with the ten largest covering approximately 57%. Source material: blood. The receptor set was obtained from a woman aged 60-75 years with Graves' ophthalmopathy.

The rearrangement uses TRBV4-2 and TRBJ1-2; no reliable D call. The CDR3 sequence is 14 residues long. V was cut by 0 bases and J by 7 bases, with 12 bases left in between. Germline loops: CDR1 LGHNA, CDR2 YNFKEQ. As DNA, the CDR3 is TGTGCCAGCAGCCAAGACGGATCGGATGGTGGCTACACCTTC. Its translation is CASSQDGSDGGYTF.

Of note for this clonotype: Germline and junction disagree at one end, which may indicate a read error. The CDR3 sequence is CASSPNGQGYETQYF. CDR3 sequence (DNA): TGCGCCAGCAGCCCCAATGGACAGGGTTACGAGACTCAGTACTTC. V is TRBV5-1 and J is TRBJ2-5, with TRBD1 matching 8 bases. In germline, CDR1 is SGHRS, CDR2 YFSETQ. There are 15 residues in the CDR3.

This clonotype was counted at least ten times. V is TRBV10-3 and J is TRBJ1-5; 8 positions agree with TRBD1. Unmatched junction bases numbered 3, after V lost 2 bases and J lost 0 bases. Germline CDR1 reads ENHRY; CDR2 reads SYGVKD. The CDR3 has 16 amino acids. CDR3 in amino acids: CAISERTGNSNQPQHF. The CDR3 region has the DNA TGTGCCATCAGTGAGAGGACAGGGAATAGCAATCAGCCCCAGCATTTT.

This clonotype was observed at least ten times. V and J are TRBV24-1 and TRBJ1-1; D call uncertain. The CDR3 extends over 14 amino acids. Trimming removed 2 bases at V and 6 bases at J, with 12 bases between. Germline CDR1 reads KGHDR; CDR2 reads SFDVKD. In DNA form, the CDR3 reads TGTGCCACCAGTGATTCTGACATGGGTTCTGAAGCTTTCTTT. It encodes CATSDSDMGSEAFF.

This clonotype was recorded at least ten times. The chain links TRBV5-1 to TRBJ2-3, with D uncertain. This CDR3 is built from 16 residues. The germline V gene encodes CDR1 SGHRS and CDR2 YFSETQ. V lost 1 base and J lost 5, with 17 bases in between. CDR3 protein: CASSLLGPVPVDTQYF. CDR3 nucleotide sequence: TGCGCCAGCAGCTTGCTAGGACCGGTCCCGGTAGATACGCAGTATTTT. Filled out from reference TRBV5-1 and TRBJ2-3, the complete variable domain reads KAGVTQTPRYLIKTRGQQVTLSCSPISGHRSVSWYQQTPGQGLQFLFEYFSETQRNKGNFPGRFSGRQFSNSRSEMNVSTLELGDSALYLCASSLLGPVPVDTQYFGPGTRLTVL.